These 19 T cell receptor beta chains were sequenced from one sample in a study of blood T cell repertoires in COVID-19 (dated by TCRdb to 2020 to 2021). Library prep was done by the immunoSEQ multiplex PCR assay. As stored in TCRdb, this immuneACCESS dataset retains in-frame rearrangements with V and J assigned. A fraction of the clones does not appear; measured against another copy, unresolved V genes explain less than half of the discrepancy, and the remainder lacks a known reason. In all, the sample holds 100,000 or so clones, and over 75% of those were seen once. About 9.9% of the sample rests with the top ten. Sequencing was performed on peripheral blood. These receptors were collected from a woman aged 30 to 39 with acute or convalescent COVID-19.

The count of this clone is one. The chain has TRBV3-1 (or the pseudogene TRBV3-2) and TRBJ1-1; a weak D match, TRBD1 (6 bases). Trimming pared 3 bases from V and 4 bases from J, leaving 12 bases between. The germline CDR1 and CDR2 sequences are LGHDT and YNNKEL (reference sequence). CDR3 length: 14 amino acids. The CDR3 sequence: CASSHGGGSTEAFF. CDR3 bases: TGTGCCAGCAGCCATGGGGGCGGGTCCACTGAAGCTTTCTTT.

The genes are TRBV5-4 and TRBJ1-2, with a weak D call TRBD1 (5 bases). V lost 1 base to trimming and J lost 0 bases, with 10 bases between them. The CDR3 runs to 15 residues. Germline V gene sequence: CDR1 SGHNT, CDR2 YYREEE (reference sequence). CDR3 nucleotides: TGTGCCAGCAGCTTGCCAGGGTCGGCTAACTATGGCTACACCTTC. It yields the protein CASSLPGSANYGYTF.

The CDR3 is CASKGVVTGTGVNEQFF. In nucleotides, the CDR3 is TGTGCCAGCAAGGGGGTGGTGACCGGGACAGGGGTCAATGAGCAGTTCTTC. The chain employs TRBV2 and TRBJ2-1; 10 bases are shared with TRBD1. The CDR3 has 17 residues. V gave up 7 bases and J gave up 6 bases; unmatched junction bases: 15. Per the germline V gene, CDR1 is SNHLY and CDR2 is FYNNEI.

The chain is built from TRBV6-7 and TRBJ2-3, with 9 bases lining up with TRBD1. TRBV6-7 is labeled an ORF, and its function is uncertain. The CDR3 contains 17 residues. Trimming took 0 bases from V and 4 from J; bases not matched to a gene: 8. CDR3 region: CASSYSPGQGTADTQYF. DNA for the CDR3: TGTGCCAGCAGTTACTCGCCGGGACAGGGTACCGCAGATACGCAGTATTTT.

The chain uses TRBV5-1 and TRBJ1-1, with 8 bases aligning to TRBD1. This CDR3 is 15 amino acids long. J gave up 1 base and V 4 bases, and 6 bases lay outside the gene matches. Germline CDR1 SGHRS, CDR2 YFSETQ. CDR3 in amino acids: CASSIKTGANTEAFF. The CDR3 DNA reads as TGCGCCAGCAGCATAAAGACAGGGGCGAACACTGAAGCTTTCTTT.

The chain is built from TRBV15 and TRBJ2-1; D uncertain. V was cut by 4 bases and J by 2 bases, with 12 bases left in between. This CDR3 spans 15 amino acids. Germline V gene lookup returns CDR1 LNHNV and CDR2 YYDKDF (reference sequence). CDR3 in DNA: TGTGCCACCAGCATCCGGGTCGAAGCCTACAATGAGCAGTTCTTC. Translation gives CATSIRVEAYNEQFF.

This clone has a single count. The J gene is TRBJ1-3, the V gene TRBV7-9; possibly TRBD1 for D (6 bases). The CDR3 sequence is 16 residues long. The germline V gene encodes CDR1 SEHNR and CDR2 FQNEAQ (reference sequence). V was trimmed by 1 base and J by 0 bases, leaving 10 bases between them. In DNA, the CDR3 is TGTGCCAGCAGCTTAGAGGCCAGGGGCTCTGGAAACACCATATATTTT. Its protein product is CASSLEARGSGNTIYF.

This clone was recorded once. The genes are TRBV10-3 and TRBJ1-6; D is uncertain. Germline V lookup: CDR1 ENHRY, CDR2 SYGVKD. The length of the CDR3 is 18 residues. Deletions cut 2 bases from V and 9 bases from J, with 23 bases between. Here the CDR3 DNA reads TGTGCCATCAGTGAGCCAGCGGCGGGCGGTACAGCGGGTTCACCCCTCCACTTT. Protein product: CAISEPAAGGTAGSPLHF.

The chain employs TRBV5-1 and TRBJ2-3; no firm D call. Germline loops: CDR1 SGHRS, CDR2 YFSETQ. This CDR3 region has 11 residues. The germline V and J ends were trimmed by 3 bases and 4 bases, with 3 bases remaining between them. CDR3 region: CASSSADTQYF. Here the CDR3 DNA reads TGCGCCAGCAGCTCGGCAGATACGCAGTATTTT.

There are a few counts of this clone. The rearrangement joins TRBV15 to TRBJ1-4; D is uncertain. Germline V gene data show CDR1 as LNHNV and CDR2 as YYDKDF (reference sequence). V lost 7 bases, J lost 11 bases, and 20 bases lay in between. The length of the CDR3 is 14 residues. The CDR3 spells CATTYEAPAGKLFF. The CDR3 nucleotides are TGTGCCACCACTTATGAGGCCCCGGCGGGTAAACTGTTTTTT.

The rearrangement uses TRBV5-1 and TRBJ1-3; D unclear. The V end lost 0 bases, the J end lost 1 base, and 8 bases lay between the germline ends. The length of the CDR3 is 15 residues. The germline gives CDR1 SGHRS, CDR2 YFSETQ. CDR3 loop: CASSLAGSSGNTIYF. In DNA, the CDR3 is TGCGCCAGCAGCTTGGCGGGGAGTTCTGGAAACACCATATATTTT.

The chain employs TRBV4-2 and TRBJ2-2; no clear D. V dropped 8 bases and J dropped 5 bases, with 21 bases sitting between them. CDR1 LGHNA and CDR2 YNFKEQ come from the germline V gene. The CDR3 consists of 16 residues. The CDR3 DNA is TGTGCCAGCCTCCATTTAAATTTGGCGGTGACCGGGGAGCTGTTTTTT. Translating gives CASLHLNLAVTGELFF.

This chain links TRBV5-6 with TRBJ1-2, with D tentatively TRBD1 (6 bases). The CDR3 has 15 amino acids. V lost 4 bases, J lost 4 bases, and 17 bases lay in between. Germline V gene data show CDR1 as SGHDT and CDR2 as YYEEEE. DNA of the CDR3: TGTGCCAGCAGCGTTACTCCTACAGGGAGCTATGGCTACACCTTC. Translated, it gives CASSVTPTGSYGYTF. The whole variable domain, filled in from reference TRBV5-6 and TRBJ1-2, reads DAGVTQSPTHLIKTRGQQVTLRCSPKSGHDTVSWYQQALGQGPQFIFQYYEEEERQRGNFPDRFSGHQFPNYSSELNVNALLLGDSALYLCASSVTPTGSYGYTFGSGTRLTVV.

This rearrangement joins TRBV7-9 to TRBJ2-7; 8 bases are a match to TRBD1. The CDR3 extends over 16 amino acids. Germline values: CDR1 SEHNR, CDR2 FQNEAQ (reference sequence). V dropped 5 bases and J dropped 4; count of bases not matched to a gene: 13. CDR3 sequence reads: CASSLSADRDLYEQYF. CDR3 nucleotides: TGTGCCAGCAGCCTCTCCGCGGACAGGGATCTTTACGAGCAGTACTTC.

The CDR3 coding sequence is TGTGCCAGCAGCTTAGATCCTAGCGGGGGAGCAGATACGCAGTATTTT. Translating it yields CASSLDPSGGADTQYF. This chain uses TRBV7-2 with TRBJ2-3; 10 bases match TRBD2. Germline CDR1 reads SGHTA; CDR2 reads FQGNSA. V gave up 1 base and J gave up 4 bases; unmatched junction bases: 5. The CDR3 is 16 residues long.

V gene TRBV6-4 combines with J gene TRBJ2-2, with 8 bases lining up with TRBD1. CDR1 MRHNA and CDR2 SNTAGT come from the germline V gene. The trim removed 9 bases at V and 2 bases at J, leaving 2 bases unmatched. The length of the CDR3 is 13 residues. The CDR3: CASGTGNTGELFF. The CDR3 bases are TGTGCCAGTGGGACAGGAAACACCGGGGAGCTGTTTTTT.

The chain joins TRBV5-1 to TRBJ2-7; a possible D gene is TRBD1 (6 bases). Germline V gene data show CDR1 as SGHRS and CDR2 as YFSETQ. Trimming shortened V by 2 bases and J by 4 bases, and 10 bases separated the two germline ends. The CDR3 sequence is 13 residues long. CDR3 DNA: TGCGCCAGCAGCTTACAGGGAACGTACGAGCAGTACTTC. Translating gives CASSLQGTYEQYF.

The gene calls are TRBV5-8 and TRBJ1-5; D is unclear. The CDR3 has 18 amino acids. The V and J ends lost 2 bases and 4 bases respectively, with 22 bases between them. Per the germline V gene, CDR1 is SGHTS and CDR2 is YDEGEE. The CDR3 bases are TGTGCCAGCAGCTTTTATGAGGGTTTAGGAGAAGCTAATCAGCCCCAGCATTTT. Protein sequence: CASSFYEGLGEANQPQHF.

The gene calls are TRBV6-5 and TRBJ1-2; D possibly corresponds to TRBD1 (6 bases). Germline assignment: CDR1 MNHEY and CDR2 SVGAGI. V lost 5 bases and J lost 4, with 17 bases in between. This CDR3 has 15 residues. The CDR3 is CASSSGTPYTYGYTF. DNA of the CDR3: TGTGCCAGCAGTAGCGGGACACCTTACACCTATGGCTACACCTTC.